The 32 T cell receptor beta chains below were found in one sample sequenced in a study of cytomegalovirus exposure and HLA in healthy donors. The PCR ran on 60 Vbeta and 13 Jbeta primers. The method was immunoSEQ multiplex PCR; TCRdb's version includes in-frame clones alone and lacks a portion of them. This sample has about 170,000 clones; under 85% occur once, and the top ten carry roughly 5.2%. Sequenced input: PBMCs. Receptors were obtained from a woman aged 18-29 years in good health and CMV-seropositive.

V usage is TRBV10-3 and J usage is TRBJ1-2; 8 positions agree with TRBD1. Germline lookup yields CDR1 ENHRY and CDR2 SYGVKD. The CDR3 contains 13 residues. J gave up 7 bases and V 2 bases, and 3 bases lay outside the gene matches. The CDR3 DNA is TGTGCCATCAGTGAGGGACAGGGATCTGGCTACACCTTC. It specifies CAISEGQGSGYTF.

This sequence joins TRBV13 and TRBJ2-2, with D perhaps TRBD1 (6 bases). The CDR3 is 16 residues long. Germline V gives CDR1 PRHDT, CDR2 FYEKMQ (reference sequence). Between the trimmed V and J ends, which lost 6 bases and 0 bases, there was a span of 14 bases. Written as DNA, the CDR3 is TGTGCCAGCAGGCGACAGGTGGGGTCGAACACCGGGGAGCTGTTTTTT. This translates into CASRRQVGSNTGELFF.

The gene calls are TRBV5-4 and TRBJ2-2, with a tentative D call TRBD1 (6 bases). Deletions cut 4 bases from V and 6 bases from J, with 10 bases between. In germline, CDR1 is SGHNT, CDR2 YYREEE (reference sequence). The CDR3 is 13 residues long. The CDR3 loop is CASSLQGPGELFF. CDR3 nucleotide sequence: TGTGCCAGCAGCCTACAGGGTCCCGGGGAGCTGTTTTTT.

The CDR3 sequence is CSVYAAGANTGELFF. CDR3 DNA: TGCAGCGTTTATGCCGCGGGGGCCAACACCGGGGAGCTGTTTTTT. The rearrangement uses TRBV29-1 and TRBJ2-2; TRBD2 might be the D (7 bases). CDR1 is SQVTM and CDR2 is ANQGSEA in the germline V gene. This CDR3 comprises 15 residues. The V gene lost 5 bases and the J gene lost 2 bases, with 15 bases spanning the gap.

This clone was seen only a few times. CDR3 residues: CASSLSIQDSNQPQHF. The CDR3 nucleotides read TGTGCCAGCAGTTTATCAATACAGGATAGCAATCAGCCCCAGCATTTT. The V gene is TRBV28, the J gene TRBJ1-5; D may be TRBD1 (5 bases). CDR1 is MDHEN and CDR2 is SYDVKM in the germline V gene. V lost 1 base to trimming and J lost 0 bases, with 10 bases between them. The CDR3 has 16 amino acids.

This clone has more than one count but fewer than ten. The chain joins TRBV7-2 to TRBJ2-2; the match to TRBD2 covers 11 bases. After removal of 7 bases from V and 0 bases from J, the junction contained 7 bases not matched to a gene. CDR3 length: 17 amino acids. Germline V gene lookup returns CDR1 SGHTA and CDR2 FQGNSA. CDR3 amino acids: CASTLLAGATNTGELFF. For the CDR3, the DNA is TGTGCCAGCACCCTACTAGCGGGGGCTACGAACACCGGGGAGCTGTTTTTT. The full variable domain, in which reference TRBV7-2 and TRBJ2-2 provide the parts outside the CDR3, is GAGVSQSPSNKVTEKGKDVELRCDPISGHTALYWYRQSLGQGLEFLIYFQGNSAPDKSGLPSDRFSAERTGGSVSTLTIQRTQQEDSAVYLCASTLLAGATNTGELFFGEGSRLTVL.

The chain carries TRBV7-9 and TRBJ2-3, with 11 bases identical to TRBD2. The CDR3 contains 15 residues. Germline CDR1 is SEHNR and CDR2 is FQNEAQ (reference sequence). Trimming cost V 4 bases and J 6 bases; bases outside gene matches: 6. CDR3 amino acids: CASSSLTSGKDTQYF. The CDR3 DNA is TGTGCCAGCAGCTCGCTGACTAGCGGGAAGGATACGCAGTATTTT.

The rearrangement links TRBV18 to TRBJ1-2; TRBD1 matches 7 bases. The CDR3 totals 14 residues. V trimming: 3 bases; J trimming: 5 bases; junction bases outside the gene matches: 6. Per germline, CDR1 KGHSH and CDR2 LQKENI. CDR3 in amino acids: CASSPVDRPYGYTF. CDR3 DNA sequence: TGTGCCAGCTCACCGGTGGACAGGCCTTATGGCTACACCTTC. Full variable domain (missing parts from reference TRBV18 and TRBJ1-2): NAGVMQNPRHLVRRRGQEARLRCSPMKGHSHVYWYRQLPEEGLKFMVYLQKENIIDESGMPKERFSAEFPKEGPSILRIQQVVRGDSAAYFCASSPVDRPYGYTFGSGTRLTVV.

This sequence joins TRBV7-9 and TRBJ2-2; TRBD1 matches 11 bases. The CDR3 runs to 17 residues. After removal of 0 bases from V and 3 bases from J, the junction contained 3 bases not matched to a gene. Germline CDR1 and CDR2: SEHNR and FQNEAQ (reference sequence). The CDR3 is CASSLARTGGDTGELFF. As DNA, the CDR3 is TGTGCCAGCAGCTTAGCCCGGACAGGGGGCGACACCGGGGAGCTGTTTTTT. The complete variable domain, with remaining parts taken from reference TRBV7-9 and TRBJ2-2, reads DTGVSQNPRHKITKRGQNVTFRCDPISEHNRLYWYRQTLGQGPEFLTYFQNEAQLEKSRLLSDRFSAERPKGSFSTLEIQRTEQGDSAMYLCASSLARTGGDTGELFFGEGSRLTVL.

The rearrangement links TRBV9 to TRBJ2-7; 7 bases align to TRBD2. The germline V gene encodes CDR1 SGDLS and CDR2 YYNGEE. The CDR3 runs to 14 residues. The V segment lost 4 bases and the J segment 5 bases; nucleotides outside the gene matches: 9. In nucleotides, the CDR3 is TGTGCCAGCAGCCTGACTAGCAGGTCCGACGAGCAGTACTTC. Amino acids: CASSLTSRSDEQYF.

This clone was detected only a few times. The chain couples TRBV28 to TRBJ2-7; D possibly corresponds to TRBD1 (5 bases). Trimming pared 4 bases from V and 0 bases from J, leaving 16 bases between. The CDR3 loop spans 16 amino acids. Per the germline V gene, CDR1 is MDHEN and CDR2 is SYDVKM. CDR3 sequence (DNA): TGTGCCAGCAGTTCCACCCGGCAGGGTCCCTCCTACGAGCAGTACTTC. It specifies CASSSTRQGPSYEQYF.

The V and J genes are TRBV7-2 and TRBJ1-2, with 7 bases that match TRBD1. Germline V lookup: CDR1 SGHTA, CDR2 FQGNSA. Trimming at V came to 1 base and at J to 0 bases, leaving 11 bases not matched to a gene. The CDR3 extends over 18 amino acids. This chain's CDR3 is CASSLELQVGTANYGYTF. The DNA for the CDR3 is TGTGCCAGCAGCTTAGAGTTGCAGGTGGGGACAGCTAACTATGGCTACACCTTC. The complete variable domain, with remaining parts taken from reference TRBV7-2 and TRBJ1-2, reads GAGVSQSPSNKVTEKGKDVELRCDPISGHTALYWYRQSLGQGLEFLIYFQGNSAPDKSGLPSDRFSAERTGGSVSTLTIQRTQQEDSAVYLCASSLELQVGTANYGYTFGSGTRLTVV.

This clone was seen a single time. The conserved final phenylalanine or tryptophan is absent from the CDR3, which likely points to a read error. V and J are TRBV28 and TRBJ1-6, with D possibly being TRBD1 (6 bases). Trimming stripped 2 bases from V and 14 bases from J, with 25 bases between. The germline V gene has CDR1 MDHEN and CDR2 SYDVKM. CDR3 size: 17 residues. CDR3 coding DNA: TGTGCCAGCAGTTTAATTGTTGCAGGGGCGGGCCATAGTGCCCTCCACCTT. Translating it yields CASSLIVAGAGHSALHL.

This clone was observed a single time. This chain links TRBV4-2 with TRBJ2-1; 9 nucleotides agree with TRBD2. The junction had 12 bases not matched to a gene; V was cut back by 7 bases and J by 8 bases. The CDR3 length is 15 residues. Germline-derived CDR1 and CDR2 are LGHNA and YNFKEQ. CDR3 coding DNA: TGTGCCAGCACCACGTACGGCGGGGGGGCGGATGAGCAGTTCTTC. It specifies CASTTYGGGADEQFF.

A word on this clone: One junction end does not reproduce the germline sequence, and a read error may be involved. J is TRBJ2-7 and V is TRBV7-9; 11 positions agree with TRBD1. The CDR3 loop spans 14 amino acids. Per germline, CDR1 SEHNR and CDR2 FQNEAQ (reference sequence). The CDR3, as DNA: TGTTCCAGCAGCTCGGGACAGGGGGACTACGAGCAGTACTTC. This sequence encodes CSSSSGQGDYEQYF.

The V call is TRBV5-1, the J call TRBJ2-3; no definite D call. The CDR3 consists of 16 residues. Germline V gene data show CDR1 as SGHRS and CDR2 as YFSETQ. With 0 bases removed from V and 5 bases from J, the gap between germline ends came to 16 bases. In DNA, the CDR3 is TGCGCCAGCAGCTTGGGACAAGGCAGTCCCAAAGATACGCAGTATTTT. This sequence encodes CASSLGQGSPKDTQYF.

V and J are TRBV9 and TRBJ2-1; 8 bases are shared with TRBD2. The CDR3 spans 15 residues. In germline, CDR1 is SGDLS, CDR2 YYNGEE. V shed 2 bases, J shed 3 bases, and the junction held 4 bases outside the gene matches. CDR3 sequence: CASSVGGVNYNEQFF. The CDR3 coding sequence is TGTGCCAGCAGCGTCGGGGGGGTGAACTACAATGAGCAGTTCTTC. Full variable domain (rest looked up from reference TRBV9 and TRBJ2-1): DSGVTQTPKHLITATGQRVTLRCSPRSGDLSVYWYQQSLDQGLQFLIQYYNGEERAKGNILERFSAQQFPDLHSELNLSSLELGDSALYFCASSVGGVNYNEQFFGPGTRLTVL.

The genes are TRBV4-1 and TRBJ2-5, with D possibly matching TRBD2 (6 bases). The V and J ends lost 0 bases and 11 bases respectively, with 13 bases between them. The germline V gene has CDR1 MGHRA and CDR2 YSYEKL. This CDR3 is 13 amino acids long. As DNA, the CDR3 is TGCGCCAGCAGCCAAGATGGATGGAGGGAGCAGTACTTC. This sequence encodes CASSQDGWREQYF.

This clone was seen only a few times. CDR3 sequence reads: CASSEREIEAYEQYF. DNA of the CDR3: TGTGCCAGCAGTGAACGGGAAATTGAAGCCTACGAGCAGTACTTC. The chain has TRBV2 and TRBJ2-7; a possible D gene is TRBD2 (5 bases). Germline CDR1 is SNHLY and CDR2 is FYNNEI. The V end lost 2 bases, the J end lost 2 bases, and 13 bases lay between the germline ends. The CDR3 covers 15 residues.

The chain combines TRBV6-5 with TRBJ1-2, with 9 bases fitting TRBD1. With V trimmed by 5 bases and J by 6 bases, 7 bases remained unmatched. This CDR3 comprises 14 residues. CDR1 is MNHEY, CDR2 SVGAGI, per germline. CDR3 sequence reads: CASSPGTGMNGYTF. The CDR3 DNA sequence: TGTGCCAGCAGTCCCGGGACAGGGATGAATGGCTACACCTTC.

The chain combines TRBV10-2 with TRBJ2-1; 9 positions match TRBD2. Trimming cost V 6 bases and J 4 bases; bases outside gene matches: 4. The CDR3 is made up of 14 amino acids. Germline CDR1 is WSHSY and CDR2 is SAAADI. The chain's CDR3 is CASRGGGAYNEQFF. The CDR3 DNA sequence: TGCGCCAGCAGAGGCGGGGGGGCGTACAATGAGCAGTTCTTC.

The chain is built from TRBV30 and TRBJ1-6, with 12 bases lining up with TRBD1. Germline assignment: CDR1 GTSNPN and CDR2 SVGIG (reference sequence). The CDR3 has 15 amino acids. Trimming at V came to 1 base and at J to 9 bases, leaving 4 bases not matched to a gene. Here the CDR3 DNA reads TGTGCCTGGAGTGGCGGGACAGGGGGCGGTTCACCCCTCCACTTT. Its translation: CAWSGGTGGGSPLHF.

The chain couples TRBV4-3 to TRBJ2-1, with unresolved D. V was trimmed by 0 bases and J by 7 bases, leaving 10 bases between them. Per the germline V gene, CDR1 is LGHNA and CDR2 is YSLEER. CDR3 size: 14 residues. CDR3 amino acids: CASSQEMKTNEQFF. In DNA, the CDR3 is TGCGCCAGCAGCCAAGAGATGAAGACAAATGAGCAGTTCTTC.

This chain joins TRBV6-6 and TRBJ2-2; D is possibly TRBD1 (5 bases). Trimming cost V 0 bases and J 7 bases, with 6 bases left between them. Germline V lookup: CDR1 MNHNY, CDR2 SVGAGI (reference sequence). The CDR3 sequence is 13 residues long. The CDR3 nucleotides read TGTGCCAGCAGTTACTCCAGGGTCGGGGAGCTGTTTTTT. It is translated as CASSYSRVGELFF.

The J gene is TRBJ2-1, the V gene TRBV9, with TRBD1 matching 7 bases. J lost 7 bases, V lost 5 bases, and 9 bases had no gene match. This CDR3 contains 14 residues. Germline assignment: CDR1 SGDLS and CDR2 YYNGEE. CDR3 in DNA: TGTGCCAGCAGTAAGACAGGGTACGGGAATGAGCAGTTCTTC. This translates into CASSKTGYGNEQFF.

This clone was seen a handful of times. The rearrangement joins TRBV5-1 to TRBJ2-7; D is unclear. V was shortened by 4 bases and J by 2 bases, with 10 bases between the two germline ends. The CDR3 contains 13 residues. Germline loops: CDR1 SGHRS, CDR2 YFSETQ. CDR3 protein: CASSPQNTYEQYF. CDR3 bases: TGCGCCAGCAGCCCACAGAATACCTACGAGCAGTACTTC.

The V gene is TRBV2, the J gene TRBJ2-7, with D maybe TRBD1 (7 bases). V lost 9 bases, J lost 4 bases, and 19 bases lay in between. This CDR3 is built from 14 residues. The germline gives CDR1 SNHLY, CDR2 FYNNEI. The CDR3 DNA follows: TGTGCCAGTACCCAGGGGGGACCCCATTACGAGCAGTACTTC. As protein: CASTQGGPHYEQYF. Together with reference TRBV2 and TRBJ2-7, the CDR3 gives the full variable domain: EPEVTQTPSHQVTQMGQEVILRCVPISNHLYFYWYRQILGQKVEFLVSFYNNEISEKSEIFDDQFSVERPDGSNFTLKIRSTKLEDSAMYFCASTQGGPHYEQYFGPGTRLTVT.

The V and J genes are TRBV25-1 and TRBJ2-7, with 9 bases matching TRBD1. Germline values: CDR1 MGHDK, CDR2 SYGVNS. With 5 bases clipped from V and 6 bases from J, the junction kept 5 bases outside the gene matches. The CDR3 is 13 amino acids. Here the CDR3 DNA reads TGTGCCAGCAGTAGGGACAGGGCATGCGAGCAGTACTTC. This sequence encodes CASSRDRACEQYF.

The rearrangement links TRBV7-2 to TRBJ2-7; 8 bases align to TRBD1. Trimming took 5 bases from V and 6 from J; bases not matched to a gene: 6. From germline, CDR1 is SGHTA and CDR2 FQGNSA. This CDR3 has 13 residues. For the CDR3, the DNA is TGTGCCAGCAGCGCCCGACAGGGGCCCGAGCAGTACTTC. As protein: CASSARQGPEQYF. The variable domain in full, with the rest retrieved from reference TRBV7-2 and TRBJ2-7, is GAGVSQSPSNKVTEKGKDVELRCDPISGHTALYWYRQSLGQGLEFLIYFQGNSAPDKSGLPSDRFSAERTGGSVSTLTIQRTQQEDSAVYLCASSARQGPEQYFGPGTRLTVT.

This clone has just a few counts. The chain is built from TRBV7-6 and TRBJ1-2; D is perhaps TRBD1 (6 bases). The CDR3 is 13 amino acids. Per germline, CDR1 SGHVS and CDR2 FNYEAQ. V lost 3 bases, J lost 6 bases, and 11 bases lay in between. DNA for the CDR3: TGTGCCAGCAGCTTGGGGAACAGGGATGGCTACACCTTC. Protein sequence: CASSLGNRDGYTF.

This clone has just one count. The V and J genes are TRBV27 and TRBJ1-2; D is ambiguous. V lost 8 bases to trimming and J lost 4 bases, with 11 bases between them. CDR1 MNHEY and CDR2 SMNVEV come from the germline V gene (reference sequence). The CDR3 is 12 amino acids. Here the CDR3 DNA reads TGTGCCAGCGGATTTGAGGGCTATGGCTACACCTTC. This gives the protein CASGFEGYGYTF.

The CDR3 is CASSLGTGRYEQYF. The CDR3 DNA follows: TGTGCCAGCAGCCTCGGGACAGGGAGGTACGAGCAGTACTTC. This chain joins TRBV14 and TRBJ2-7, with 9 bases that match TRBD1. The CDR3 is 14 residues long. V shed 4 bases, J shed 4 bases, and the junction held 5 bases outside the gene matches. The germline V gene encodes CDR1 SGHDN and CDR2 FVKESK.